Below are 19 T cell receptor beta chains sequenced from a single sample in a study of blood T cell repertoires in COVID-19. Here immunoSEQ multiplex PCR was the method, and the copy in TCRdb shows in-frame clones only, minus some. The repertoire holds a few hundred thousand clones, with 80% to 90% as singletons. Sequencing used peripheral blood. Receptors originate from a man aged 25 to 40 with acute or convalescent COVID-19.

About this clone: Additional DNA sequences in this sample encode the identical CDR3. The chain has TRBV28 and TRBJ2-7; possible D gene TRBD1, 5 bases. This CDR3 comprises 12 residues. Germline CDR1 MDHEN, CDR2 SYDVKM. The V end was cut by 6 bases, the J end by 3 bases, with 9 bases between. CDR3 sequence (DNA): TGTGCCAGCAGCCTCACAGGCTACGAGCAGTACTTC. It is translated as CASSLTGYEQYF.

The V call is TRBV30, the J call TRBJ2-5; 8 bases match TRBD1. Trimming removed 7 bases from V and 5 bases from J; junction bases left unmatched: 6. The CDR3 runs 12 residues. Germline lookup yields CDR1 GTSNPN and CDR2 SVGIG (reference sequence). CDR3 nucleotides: TGTGCCTCGGGACAGGTCGGCGAGACCCAGTACTTC. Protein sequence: CASGQVGETQYF.

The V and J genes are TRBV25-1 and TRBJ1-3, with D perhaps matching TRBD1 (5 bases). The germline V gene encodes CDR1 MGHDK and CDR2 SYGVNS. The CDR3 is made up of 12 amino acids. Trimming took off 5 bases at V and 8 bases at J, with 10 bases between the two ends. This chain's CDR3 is CASSIAGDTIYF. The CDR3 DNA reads TGTGCCAGCAGTATTGCGGGGGACACCATATATTTT.

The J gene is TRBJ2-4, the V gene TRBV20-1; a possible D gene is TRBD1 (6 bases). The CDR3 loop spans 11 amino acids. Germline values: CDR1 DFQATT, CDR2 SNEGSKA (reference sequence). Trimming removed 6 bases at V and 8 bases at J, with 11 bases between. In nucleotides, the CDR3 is TGCAGTGCCCTCAGGGGCGACATTCAGTACTTC. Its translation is CSALRGDIQYF.

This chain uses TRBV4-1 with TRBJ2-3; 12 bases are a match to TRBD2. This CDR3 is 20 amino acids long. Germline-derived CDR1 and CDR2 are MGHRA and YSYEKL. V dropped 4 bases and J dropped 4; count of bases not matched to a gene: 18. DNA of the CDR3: TGCGCCAGCAGCCGGACCGGGGAGGGACTAGCGGGCCCCAGGGCAGATACGCAGTATTTT. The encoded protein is CASSRTGEGLAGPRADTQYF.

CDR3 region: CASSPQQGAGLGAEAFF. CDR3 DNA: TGTGCCAGCTCACCACAGCAGGGGGCTGGATTAGGCGCTGAAGCTTTCTTT. The V call is TRBV18, the J call TRBJ1-1, with 8 nucleotides matching TRBD1. CDR3 length: 17 amino acids. The V segment lost 1 base and the J segment 6 bases; nucleotides outside the gene matches: 13. Germline values: CDR1 KGHSH, CDR2 LQKENI.

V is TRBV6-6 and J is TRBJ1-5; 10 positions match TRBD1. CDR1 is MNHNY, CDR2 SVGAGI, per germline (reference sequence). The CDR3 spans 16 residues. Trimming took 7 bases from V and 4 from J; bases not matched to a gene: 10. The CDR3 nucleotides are TGTGCCAGCAAGGGAGCGGACAGGGGGAATAATCAGCCCCAGCATTTT. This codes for CASKGADRGNNQPQHF.

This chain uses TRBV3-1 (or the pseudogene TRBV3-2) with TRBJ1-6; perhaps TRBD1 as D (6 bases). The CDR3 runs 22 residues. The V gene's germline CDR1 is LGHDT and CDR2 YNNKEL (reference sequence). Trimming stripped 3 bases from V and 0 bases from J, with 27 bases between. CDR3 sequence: CASSHQYTGRNSYSSYNSPLHF. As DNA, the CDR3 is TGTGCCAGCAGCCACCAATATACAGGGCGAAACTCTTATAGCTCCTATAATTCACCCCTCCACTTT.

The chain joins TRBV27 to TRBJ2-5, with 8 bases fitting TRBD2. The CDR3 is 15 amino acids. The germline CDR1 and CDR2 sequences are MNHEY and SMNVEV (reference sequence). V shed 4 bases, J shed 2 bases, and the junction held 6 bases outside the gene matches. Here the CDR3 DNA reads TGTGCCAGCAGTTGGTCAAGCGGGGGACAAGAGACCCAGTACTTC. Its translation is CASSWSSGGQETQYF.

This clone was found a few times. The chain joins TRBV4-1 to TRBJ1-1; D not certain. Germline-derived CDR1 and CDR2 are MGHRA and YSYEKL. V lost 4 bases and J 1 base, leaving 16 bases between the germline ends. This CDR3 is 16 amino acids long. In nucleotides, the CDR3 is TGCGCCAGCAGCCCAACTTTCGGGGTGCGGAACACTGAAGCTTTCTTT. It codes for CASSPTFGVRNTEAFF.

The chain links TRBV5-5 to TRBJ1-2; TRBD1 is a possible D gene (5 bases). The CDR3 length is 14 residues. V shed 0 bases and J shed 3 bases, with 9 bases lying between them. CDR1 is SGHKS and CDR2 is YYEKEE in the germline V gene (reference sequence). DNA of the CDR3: TGTGCCAGCAGCTTGGTGACAGTGGACTATGGCTACACCTTC. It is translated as CASSLVTVDYGYTF. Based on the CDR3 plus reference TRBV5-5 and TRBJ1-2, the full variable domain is DAGVTQSPTHLIKTRGQQVTLRCSPISGHKSVSWYQQVLGQGPQFIFQYYEKEERGRGNFPDRFSARQFPNYSSELNVNALLLGDSALYLCASSLVTVDYGYTFGSGTRLTVV.

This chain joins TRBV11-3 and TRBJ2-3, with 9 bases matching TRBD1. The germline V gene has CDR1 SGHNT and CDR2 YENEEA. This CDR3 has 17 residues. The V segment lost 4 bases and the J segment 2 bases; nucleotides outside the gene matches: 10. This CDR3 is CASSSSSGTGFTDTQYF. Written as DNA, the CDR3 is TGTGCCAGCAGCTCTTCCTCCGGGACAGGGTTCACAGATACGCAGTATTTT.

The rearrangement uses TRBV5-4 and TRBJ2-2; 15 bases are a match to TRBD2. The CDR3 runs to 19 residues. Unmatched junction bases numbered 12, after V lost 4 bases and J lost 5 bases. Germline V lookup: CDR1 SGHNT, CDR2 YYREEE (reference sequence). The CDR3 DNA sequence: TGTGCCAGCAGCACGGGACTAGCGGGGGGCGCCTCGGTTACCGGGGAGCTGTTTTTT. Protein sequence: CASSTGLAGGASVTGELFF.

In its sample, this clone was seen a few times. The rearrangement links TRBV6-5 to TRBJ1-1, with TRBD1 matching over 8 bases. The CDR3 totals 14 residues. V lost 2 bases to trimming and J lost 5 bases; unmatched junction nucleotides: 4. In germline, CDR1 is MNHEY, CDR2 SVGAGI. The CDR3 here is CASSYMGQATEAFF. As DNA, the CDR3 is TGTGCCAGCAGTTACATGGGACAGGCAACTGAAGCTTTCTTT.

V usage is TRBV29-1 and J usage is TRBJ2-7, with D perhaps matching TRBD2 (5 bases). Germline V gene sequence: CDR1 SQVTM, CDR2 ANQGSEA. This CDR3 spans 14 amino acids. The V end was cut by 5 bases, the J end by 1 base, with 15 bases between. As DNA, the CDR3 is TGCAGCGTTCAACCGGGAAAAGGGTCCTACGAGCAGTACTTC. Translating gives CSVQPGKGSYEQYF.

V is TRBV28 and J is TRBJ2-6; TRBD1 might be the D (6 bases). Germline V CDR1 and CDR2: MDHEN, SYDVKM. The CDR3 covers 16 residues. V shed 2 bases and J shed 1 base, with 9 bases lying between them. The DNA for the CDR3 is TGTGCCAGCAGTTTACAGGGGCGGTCTGGGGCCAACGTCCTGACTTTC. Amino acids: CASSLQGRSGANVLTF.

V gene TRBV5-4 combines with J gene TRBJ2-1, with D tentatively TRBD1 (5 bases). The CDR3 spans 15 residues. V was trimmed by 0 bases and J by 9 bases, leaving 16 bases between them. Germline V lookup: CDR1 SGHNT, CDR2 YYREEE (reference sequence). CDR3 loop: CASSLGFQGLGEQFF. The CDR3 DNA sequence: TGTGCCAGCAGCTTGGGGTTCCAGGGTCTGGGTGAGCAGTTCTTC.

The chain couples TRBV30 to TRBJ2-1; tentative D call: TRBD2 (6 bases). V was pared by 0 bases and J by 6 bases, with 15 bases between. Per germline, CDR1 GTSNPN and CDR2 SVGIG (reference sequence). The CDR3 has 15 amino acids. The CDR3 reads CAWSVQGRISNEQFF. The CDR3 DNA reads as TGTGCCTGGAGTGTACAAGGGAGGATTAGCAATGAGCAGTTCTTC. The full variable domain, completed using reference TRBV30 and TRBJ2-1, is SQTIHQWPATLVQPVGSPLSLECTVEGTSNPNLYWYRQAAGRGLQLLFYSVGIGQISSEVPQNLSASRPQDRQFILSSKKLLLSDSGFYLCAWSVQGRISNEQFFGPGTRLTVL.

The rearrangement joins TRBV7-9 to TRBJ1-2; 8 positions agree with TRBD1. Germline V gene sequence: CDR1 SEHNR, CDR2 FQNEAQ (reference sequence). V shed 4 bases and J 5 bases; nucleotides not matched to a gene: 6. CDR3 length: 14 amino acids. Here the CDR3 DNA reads TGTGCCAGCAGCTCCTTGACAGGGGAGTATGGCTACACCTTC. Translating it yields CASSSLTGEYGYTF.